Below, 31 T cell receptor beta chains from the same sample are listed, as sequenced in a study of T cell responses to AZD1222 COVID-19 vaccine (dated by TCRdb to 2020 to 2023). The sample's time point label, decoded: baseline before first vaccination. The library relied on the immunoSEQ multiplex PCR assay. This immuneACCESS table, as held by TCRdb, lists in-frame sequences with V and J called but not all clones. Of the missing ones, under half trace to an unresolved V gene in checked studies; the others have no known cause. The sample has 75,000 to 90,000 clones on record, approximately 85% of them singletons. The ten largest clones capture about 13% of the sample. The material was peripheral blood, obtained on day 0 of AZD1222 vaccination. Receptors were obtained from an adult in good health.

The chain links TRBV6-2 or TRBV6-3 to TRBJ2-1; 11 bases match TRBD2. Germline V gives CDR1 MNHEY, CDR2 SVGEGT. The V and J ends lost 0 bases and 10 bases, in that order; junction bases with no gene match: 8. The CDR3 length is 16 residues. The CDR3 region has the DNA TGTGCCAGCAGTTACTCGAGTAGCGGGGGGGCAAGCGAGCAGTTCTTC. It translates to CASSYSSSGGASEQFF.

The chain uses TRBV5-4 and TRBJ2-7; D perhaps matches TRBD2 (7 bases). Germline CDR1 is SGHNT and CDR2 is YYREEE (reference sequence). V was clipped by 4 bases and J by 1 base, with 15 bases between them. The CDR3 sequence is 15 residues long. This CDR3 reads CASSRGGGDSYEQYF. The CDR3, as DNA: TGTGCCAGCAGCCGCGGGGGCGGTGATTCCTACGAGCAGTACTTC.

The rearrangement joins TRBV27 to TRBJ2-7; 9 bases are shared with TRBD1. The CDR3 totals 15 residues. The junction had 6 bases not matched to a gene; V was cut back by 0 bases and J by 6 bases. Germline lookup yields CDR1 MNHEY and CDR2 SMNVEV (reference sequence). The CDR3 loop reads CASSLSGTGKAEQYF. CDR3 nucleotides: TGTGCCAGCAGTTTATCCGGGACAGGGAAGGCCGAGCAGTACTTC.

This clone was recorded once. The chain carries TRBV11-3 and TRBJ2-5, with 8 nucleotides matching TRBD1. Per germline, CDR1 SGHNT and CDR2 YENEEA. CDR3 length: 15 amino acids. With 5 bases clipped from V and 5 bases from J, the junction kept 10 bases outside the gene matches. CDR3 DNA: TGTGCCAGCAGCCCCGGGCGGACAGGGTCCGAGACCCAGTACTTC. As protein: CASSPGRTGSETQYF.

V and J are TRBV6-2 or TRBV6-3 and TRBJ2-5, with TRBD1 as a possible D gene (6 bases). The CDR3 spans 14 residues. Germline assignment: CDR1 MNHEY and CDR2 SVGEGT. V was trimmed by 4 bases and J by 5 bases, leaving 14 bases between them. The CDR3 loop reads CASSSTGSGETQYF. The CDR3 region has the DNA TGTGCCAGCAGTTCCACAGGGTCCGGGGAGACCCAGTACTTC.

The genes are TRBV19 and TRBJ1-1; unclear D gene. This CDR3 comprises 14 residues. The V gene lost 2 bases and the J gene lost 1 base, with 8 bases spanning the gap. CDR1 is LNHDA, CDR2 SQIVND, per germline (reference sequence). The chain's CDR3 is CASSINLRNTEAFF. CDR3 nucleotide sequence: TGTGCCAGTAGTATAAACTTAAGGAACACTGAAGCTTTCTTT.

V and J are TRBV6-2 or TRBV6-3 and TRBJ2-7; TRBD2 aligns across 12 bases. The CDR3 covers 16 residues. Germline V lookup: CDR1 MNHEY, CDR2 SVGEGT. V lost 0 bases, J lost 5 bases, and 5 bases stayed unmatched. The DNA of the CDR3 is TGTGCCAGCAGTTACTCCCTAGCGGGGGGGAAGAACGAGCAGTACTTC. Amino acids: CASSYSLAGGKNEQYF.

This clone was detected a few times. This chain uses TRBV7-9 with TRBJ1-6, with a tentative D call TRBD1 (6 bases). Germline-derived CDR1 and CDR2 are SEHNR and FQNEAQ (reference sequence). CDR3 size: 15 residues. Trimming removed 5 bases at V and 7 bases at J, with 15 bases between. CDR3 bases: TGTGCCAGCAGCACTGGACAGAGAGCCAATTCACCCCTCCACTTT. Translated, it gives CASSTGQRANSPLHF.

The chain has TRBV30 and TRBJ2-3, with 8 nucleotides matching TRBD2. CDR3 length equals 14 residues. V trimming: 3 bases; J trimming: 5 bases; junction bases outside the gene matches: 7. CDR1 is GTSNPN and CDR2 is SVGIG in the germline V gene (reference sequence). DNA for the CDR3: TGTGCCTGGAGCAGGGGACTAGGGGAAGATACGCAGTATTTT. Amino acid sequence: CAWSRGLGEDTQYF.

The rearrangement joins TRBV19 to TRBJ1-5, with D perhaps TRBD1 (6 bases). Germline lookup yields CDR1 LNHDA and CDR2 SQIVND (reference sequence). This CDR3 contains 15 residues. The ends were cut back, 6 bases at V and 2 bases at J, with 14 bases in the middle. The CDR3 sequence is CASREQGWGNQPQHF. The DNA of the CDR3 is TGTGCCAGTAGGGAACAGGGCTGGGGCAATCAGCCCCAGCATTTT.

V usage is TRBV19 and J usage is TRBJ1-1, with a weak D call TRBD1 (6 bases). Germline CDR1 reads LNHDA; CDR2 reads SQIVND (reference sequence). Trimming stripped 7 bases from V and 4 bases from J, with 10 bases between. The CDR3 runs to 12 residues. CDR3 loop: CASIWGRTEAFF. The CDR3 DNA reads TGTGCCAGTATTTGGGGGCGCACTGAAGCTTTCTTT.

The chain links TRBV11-2 to TRBJ2-7, with D perhaps TRBD1 (6 bases). The CDR3 runs 15 residues. Looked up from germline, CDR1 is SGHAT and CDR2 is FQNNGV. Trimming took off 1 base at V and 3 bases at J, with 13 bases between the two ends. In DNA form, the CDR3 reads TGTGCCAGCAGCTTAGTGCGTACAGGGAGCTACGAGCAGTACTTC. It encodes CASSLVRTGSYEQYF.

V usage is TRBV11-2 and J usage is TRBJ2-1; 7 bases map to TRBD1. This CDR3 contains 13 residues. Trimming took 3 bases from V and 9 from J; bases not matched to a gene: 5. Germline assignment: CDR1 SGHAT and CDR2 FQNNGV. CDR3 nucleotides: TGTGCCAGCAGCTTCGACAGGGTCTCTGAGCAGTTCTTC. Its protein is CASSFDRVSEQFF.

J is TRBJ2-1 and V is TRBV6-4; 10 nucleotides agree with TRBD1. The junction had 10 bases not matched to a gene; V was cut back by 5 bases and J by 9 bases. CDR1 and CDR2 (germline): MRHNA, SNTAGT. There are 15 residues in the CDR3. The chain's CDR3 is CASSPGTGVRGEQFF. CDR3 DNA: TGTGCCAGCAGTCCCGGGACAGGGGTCCGGGGTGAGCAGTTCTTC.

This rearrangement joins TRBV18 to TRBJ2-1; 10 positions match TRBD2. The germline CDR1 and CDR2 sequences are KGHSH and LQKENI. This CDR3 is built from 16 residues. Unmatched junction bases numbered 6, after V lost 1 base and J lost 6 bases. CDR3 sequence: CASSPRSGGAGNEQFF. CDR3 DNA: TGTGCCAGCTCACCACGGAGCGGGGGGGCGGGCAATGAGCAGTTCTTC.

The chain couples TRBV10-3 to TRBJ2-3; weak D call: TRBD1 (6 bases). The V end was cut by 10 bases, the J end by 0 bases, with 17 bases between. The V gene's germline CDR1 is ENHRY and CDR2 SYGVKD. CDR3 length: 15 amino acids. CDR3: CATTIGQHSTDTQYF. The CDR3 DNA reads TGTGCCACTACAATCGGACAGCATAGCACAGATACGCAGTATTTT.

V and J are TRBV6-5 and TRBJ1-1; no firm D call. With 4 bases removed from V and 1 base from J, the gap between germline ends came to 13 bases. Per germline, CDR1 MNHEY and CDR2 SVGAGI. The CDR3 sequence is 15 residues long. The CDR3 DNA follows: TGTGCCAGCAGTTCTGCTTCGGTTGGGAACACTGAAGCTTTCTTT. Protein product: CASSSASVGNTEAFF.

This chain joins TRBV12-3 or TRBV12-4 and TRBJ2-6; D is undetermined. V gave up 5 bases and J gave up 12 bases, with 8 bases separating them. The CDR3 has 11 amino acids. Here the CDR3 reads CASSGPLVLTF. CDR3 DNA: TGTGCCAGCAGTGGTCCCCTCGTCCTGACTTTC.

The rearrangement links TRBV29-1 to TRBJ2-7; TRBD2 agrees at 7 bases. V shed 7 bases and J 2 bases; nucleotides not matched to a gene: 8. This CDR3 is built from 13 residues. Germline loops: CDR1 SQVTM, CDR2 ANQGSEA. CDR3 protein: CSAQRGSTYEQYF. In DNA form, the CDR3 reads TGCAGCGCCCAGCGGGGCAGCACCTACGAGCAGTACTTC.

This chain uses TRBV7-8 with TRBJ1-3; a possible D gene is TRBD1 (5 bases). The CDR3 sequence is 14 residues long. Trimming took off 2 bases at V and 0 bases at J, with 5 bases between the two ends. Germline lookup yields CDR1 SGHVS and CDR2 FQNEAQ. CDR3 residues: CASSLQGSGNTIYF. The CDR3 DNA reads as TGTGCCAGCAGCTTACAGGGCTCTGGAAACACCATATATTTT.

The V gene is TRBV21-1, the J gene TRBJ1-1. TRBV21-1 is a known pseudogene. This CDR3 spans 15 amino acids. As DNA, the CDR3 is TGTGCCAGCAGCCCCCAGTCATCGCTCGGCACTGAAGCTTTCTTT. Its protein is CASSPQSSLGTEAFF.

This clone showed up just once. V usage is TRBV6-5 and J usage is TRBJ1-2, with TRBD1 identical over 7 bases. V gave up 6 bases and J gave up 4 bases; unmatched junction bases: 8. The CDR3 spans 14 residues. In germline, CDR1 is MNHEY, CDR2 SVGAGI. As DNA, the CDR3 is TGTGCCAGCAGAGATCTAGGGGGCATCTATGGCTACACCTTC. Its translation is CASRDLGGIYGYTF.

The rearrangement links TRBV24-1 to TRBJ2-3; 8 bases align to TRBD1. Germline V gene sequence: CDR1 KGHDR, CDR2 SFDVKD. With V trimmed by 4 bases and J by 4 bases, 3 bases remained unmatched. The CDR3 is 14 residues long. CDR3 region: CATSEPQGADTQYF. As DNA, the CDR3 is TGTGCCACCAGTGAACCACAGGGGGCAGATACGCAGTATTTT.

The V gene is TRBV5-1, the J gene TRBJ2-2; either TRBD1 or TRBD2 may fit D (5 bases each). V lost 1 base to trimming and J lost 8 bases, with 12 bases between them. This CDR3 has 14 residues. The germline V gene has CDR1 SGHRS and CDR2 YFSETQ. The CDR3 region has the DNA TGCGCCAGCAGCTTGAACGGGGCCAGGGGGGAGCTGTTTTTT. Amino acids: CASSLNGARGELFF.

This rearrangement joins TRBV6-5 to TRBJ2-5; TRBD2 matches at 12 bases. Germline V lookup: CDR1 MNHEY, CDR2 SVGAGI. There are 15 residues in the CDR3. V lost 8 bases to trimming and J lost 5 bases; unmatched junction nucleotides: 9. The CDR3 nucleotides are TGTGCCAGCCATCCCCTAGCGGGGGGGCGGGAGACCCAGTACTTC. It specifies CASHPLAGGRETQYF.

This clone was seen just once. The rearrangement links TRBV10-3 to TRBJ1-5, with a tentative D call TRBD1 (6 bases). CDR3 length: 16 residues. Germline V CDR1 and CDR2: ENHRY, SYGVKD. V dropped 3 bases and J dropped 1 base, with 13 bases sitting between them. The CDR3 reads CAISDIKGGSNQPQHF. The CDR3 nucleotides read TGTGCCATCAGTGATATTAAGGGGGGAAGCAATCAGCCCCAGCATTTT.

A single count supports this clone. The chain employs TRBV12-5 and TRBJ1-3; no clear D gene. V was trimmed by 7 bases and J by 8 bases, leaving 15 bases between them. CDR1 LGHNT and CDR2 FRNRAP come from the germline V gene. The CDR3 extends over 13 amino acids. Written as DNA, the CDR3 is TGTGCTAGTGCTACCGTCATGGGGTACACCATATATTTT. Residues: CASATVMGYTIYF. The full variable domain, completed using reference TRBV12-5 and TRBJ1-3, is DARVTQTPRHKVTEMGQEVTMRCQPILGHNTVFWYRQTMMQGLELLAYFRNRAPLDDSGMPKDRFSAEMPDATLATLKIQPSEPRDSAVYFCASATVMGYTIYFGEGSWLTVV.

This rearrangement joins TRBV18 to TRBJ2-5, with D maybe TRBD1 (6 bases). This CDR3 has 14 residues. Per germline, CDR1 KGHSH and CDR2 LQKENI. The germline V and J ends were trimmed by 3 bases and 2 bases, with 10 bases remaining between them. The CDR3 here is CASSPRQAQETQYF. Here the CDR3 DNA reads TGTGCCAGCTCACCCAGACAGGCGCAAGAGACCCAGTACTTC.

CDR3 residues: CASSLGLVVAPDTQYF. The CDR3 DNA reads as TGTGCCAGCAGTTTGGGACTAGTCGTTGCCCCAGATACGCAGTATTTT. V and J are TRBV6-5 and TRBJ2-3; 8 positions agree with TRBD2. Trimming cost V 4 bases and J 4 bases; bases outside gene matches: 10. Germline V CDR1 and CDR2: MNHEY, SVGAGI. The CDR3 is 16 residues long.

CDR3 DNA sequence: TGTGCCAGCAGCTTGTACACCTACGAGCAGTACTTC. Translated: CASSLYTYEQYF. The chain employs TRBV5-5 and TRBJ2-7; D unclear. CDR1 SGHKS and CDR2 YYEKEE come from the germline V gene (reference sequence). Trimming shortened V by 1 base and J by 2 bases, and 4 bases separated the two germline ends. The CDR3 is 12 residues long. Full variable domain (remainder filled in from reference TRBV5-5 and TRBJ2-7): DAGVTQSPTHLIKTRGQQVTLRCSPISGHKSVSWYQQVLGQGPQFIFQYYEKEERGRGNFPDRFSARQFPNYSSELNVNALLLGDSALYLCASSLYTYEQYFGPGTRLTVT.

J is TRBJ1-4 and V is TRBV2; 8 bases align to TRBD1. Trimming at V came to 4 bases and at J to 7 bases, leaving 5 bases not matched to a gene. The CDR3 is made up of 14 amino acids. Germline lookup yields CDR1 SNHLY and CDR2 FYNNEI. The CDR3 bases are TGTGCCAGCAGTGTTTCAGGGGGCGGTGAAAAACTGTTTTTT. Translated: CASSVSGGGEKLFF.